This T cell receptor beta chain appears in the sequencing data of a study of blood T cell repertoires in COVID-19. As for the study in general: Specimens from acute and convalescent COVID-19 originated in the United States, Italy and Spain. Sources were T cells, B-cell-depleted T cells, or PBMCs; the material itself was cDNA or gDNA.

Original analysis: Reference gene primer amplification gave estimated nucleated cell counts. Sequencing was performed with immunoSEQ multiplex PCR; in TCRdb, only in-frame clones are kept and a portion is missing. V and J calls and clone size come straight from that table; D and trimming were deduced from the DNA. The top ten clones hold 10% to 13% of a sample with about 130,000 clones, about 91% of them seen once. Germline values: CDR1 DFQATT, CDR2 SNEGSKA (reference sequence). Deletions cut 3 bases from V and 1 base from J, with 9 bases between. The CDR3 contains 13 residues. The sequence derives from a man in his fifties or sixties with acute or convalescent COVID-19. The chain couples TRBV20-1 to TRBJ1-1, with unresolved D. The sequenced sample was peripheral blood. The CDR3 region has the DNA TGCAGTGCTAGTAGACATTCGAACACTGAAGCTTTCTTT. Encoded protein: CSASRHSNTEAFF.